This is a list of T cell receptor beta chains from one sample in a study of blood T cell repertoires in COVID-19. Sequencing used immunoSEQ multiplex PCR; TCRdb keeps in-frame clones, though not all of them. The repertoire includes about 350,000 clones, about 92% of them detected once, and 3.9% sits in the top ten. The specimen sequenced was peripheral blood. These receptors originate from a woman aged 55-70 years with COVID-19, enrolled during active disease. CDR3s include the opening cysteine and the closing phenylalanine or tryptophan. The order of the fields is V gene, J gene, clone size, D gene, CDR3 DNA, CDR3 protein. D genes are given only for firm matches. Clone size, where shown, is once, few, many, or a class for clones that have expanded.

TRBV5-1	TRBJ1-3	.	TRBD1	TGCGCCAGCAGCCCCCGGACAGGCGCTGGAAACACCATATATTTT	CASSPRTGAGNTIYF
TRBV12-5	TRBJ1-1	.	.	TGTGCAGCCGGGGACACTGAAGCTTTCTTT	CAAGDTEAFF
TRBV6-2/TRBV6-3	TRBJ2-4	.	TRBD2	TGTGCCAGCAGCCCGGGAGGATACATTCAGTACTTC	CASSPGGYIQYF
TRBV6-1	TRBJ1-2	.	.	TGTGCCAGCAGTGAGCAGGGTCGCTATGGCTACACCTTC	CASSEQGRYGYTF
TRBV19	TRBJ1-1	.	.	TGTGCCAGTAGTATGGGAGGCAGGGCTGGGTACACTGAAGCTTTCTTT	CASSMGGRAGYTEAFF
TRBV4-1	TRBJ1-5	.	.	TGCGCCAGCAGCCAAGAGTGGGCTCTGGGCAATCAGCCCCAGCATTTT	CASSQEWALGNQPQHF
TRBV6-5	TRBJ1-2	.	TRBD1	TGTGCCAGCAGCCTACCGGGACAGCCTAACTATGGCTACACCTTC	CASSLPGQPNYGYTF
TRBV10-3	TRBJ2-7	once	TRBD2	TGTGCCATCGGTTTCACTAGCGGGGATTACGAGCAGTACTTC	CAIGFTSGDYEQYF
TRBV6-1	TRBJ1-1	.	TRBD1	TGTGCCAGCAGTGAACAGGGGGCGAACACTGAAGCTTTCTTT	CASSEQGANTEAFF
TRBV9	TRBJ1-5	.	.	TGTGCCAGCAGCGTAGAAGGGGGACCCCAGCATTTT	CASSVEGGPQHF
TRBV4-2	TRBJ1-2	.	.	TGTGCCAGCAGCCAAGGGGTCCGAGGGTCATCTAACTATGGCTACACCTTC	CASSQGVRGSSNYGYTF
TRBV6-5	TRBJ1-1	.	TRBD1	TGTGCCAGCAGAAAACAGGGGGCAACTGAAGCTTTCTTT	CASRKQGATEAFF
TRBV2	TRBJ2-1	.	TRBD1	TGTGCCAGCAGGGAAGGGACAGTTCGGATGCAGTTCTTC	CASREGTVRMQFF
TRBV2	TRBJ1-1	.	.	TGTGCCAGCACCCAGGCCTTGAACACTGAAGCTTTCTTT	CASTQALNTEAFF
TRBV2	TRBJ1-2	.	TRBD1	TGTGCCAGCACCGCCTGGCCGGGACAGGGGGTCTATGGCTACACCTTC	CASTAWPGQGVYGYTF
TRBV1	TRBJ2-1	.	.	TGCACCAGCAGCAGTCGGGACACGAGCTCCTACAATGAGCAGTTCTTC	CTSSSRDTSSYNEQFF
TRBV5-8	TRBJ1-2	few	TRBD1	TGTGCCAGCAGCTTCGACAGGGGGTCAGATGGCTACACCTTC	CASSFDRGSDGYTF
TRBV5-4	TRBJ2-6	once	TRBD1	TGTGCCAGCTCCATTGACCCGACAGGGGGCGCTGGGGCCAACGTCCTGACTTTC	CASSIDPTGGAGANVLTF
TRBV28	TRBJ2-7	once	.	TGTGCCAGCAGTCCCGGGGATGACGAGCAGTACTTC	CASSPGDDEQYF
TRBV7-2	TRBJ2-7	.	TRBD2	TGTGCCAGCAGGCAGGGACTAGGGTACGAGCAGTACTTC	CASRQGLGYEQYF
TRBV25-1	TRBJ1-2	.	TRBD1	TGTGCCAGCAGTGGGACAGGGTTCATTGGAGGCTACACCTTC	CASSGTGFIGGYTF
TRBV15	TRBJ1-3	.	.	TGTGCCACCAGCAGAGAAGGGGCAGGGACTTCCGGAAACACCATATATTTT	CATSREGAGTSGNTIYF
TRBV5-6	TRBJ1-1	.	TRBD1	TGTGCCAGCAGTTTCACAGGGGGCACTGAAGCTTTCTTT	CASSFTGGTEAFF
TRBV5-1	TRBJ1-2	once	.	TGCGCCAGCAGCTTGGCCGGGGGGCCTGAGATATATGGCTACACCTTC	CASSLAGGPEIYGYTF
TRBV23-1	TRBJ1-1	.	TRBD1	TGCGCCAGCACCAAGAACAGGGGGCGAGATCATCTGAACACTGAAGCTTTCTTT	CASTKNRGRDHLNTEAFF
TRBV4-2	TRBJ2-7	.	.	TGTGCCAGCAGCCAAGGAGGTCCGGTAGTGAGGTTGTACGAGCAGTACTTC	CASSQGGPVVRLYEQYF
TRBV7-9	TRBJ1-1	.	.	TGTGCCAGCAGCGCGGACAGGAACACTGAAGCTTTCTTT	CASSADRNTEAFF
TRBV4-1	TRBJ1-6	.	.	TGCGCCAGCAGCCAAGATTGGCAGACGGAGGAAAGCTCCTATAATTCACCCCTCCACTTT	CASSQDWQTEESSYNSPLHF
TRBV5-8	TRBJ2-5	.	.	TGTGCCAGCAGCTTGACAGAAAGCCAAGAGACCCAGTACTTC	CASSLTESQETQYF
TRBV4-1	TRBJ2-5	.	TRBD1	TGCGCCAGCAGCCATCGAAATACCGGGACAGGGGAAGAGACCCAGTACTTC	CASSHRNTGTGEETQYF
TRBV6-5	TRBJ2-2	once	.	TGTGCCAGCAGTTGGCCGGGTAGTTCCGGGGAGCTGTTTTTT	CASSWPGSSGELFF
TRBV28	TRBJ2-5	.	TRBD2	TGTGCCAGCAGCTCGGGACTAGCGGGGGGGTACCAAGAGACCCAGTACTTC	CASSSGLAGGYQETQYF
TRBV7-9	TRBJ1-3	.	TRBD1	TGTGCCAGCAGCCGTCCGAAGGGGGCTGCTGGAAACACCATATATTTT	CASSRPKGAAGNTIYF
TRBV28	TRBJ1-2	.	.	TGTGCCAGCAGTTACAATACGGGCTACACCTTC	CASSYNTGYTF
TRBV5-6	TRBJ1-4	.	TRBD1	TGTGCCAGCAGCTTGGAAGGCAGGGGGCCTGAAAAACTGTTTTTT	CASSLEGRGPEKLFF
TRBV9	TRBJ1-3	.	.	TGTGCCAGCAGCCTCTCTGGAAACACCATATATTTT	CASSLSGNTIYF
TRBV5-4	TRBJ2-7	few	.	TGTGCCAGCAGCCAGGGAAATGAGCAGTACTTC	CASSQGNEQYF
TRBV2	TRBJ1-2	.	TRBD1	TGTGCCAGCACCGGGACAGGGGGAGGTGGCTACACCTTC	CASTGTGGGGYTF
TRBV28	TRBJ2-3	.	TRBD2	TGTGCCAGCGGTCCCGCGGGGGGCCGCCAGGGTACGCAGTATTTT	CASGPAGGRQGTQYF
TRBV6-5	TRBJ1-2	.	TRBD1	TGTGCCAGCAACAAACAGACAGGGGGCGTCTATGGCTACACCTTC	CASNKQTGGVYGYTF
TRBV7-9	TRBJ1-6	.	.	TGTGCCAGCAGCTTAGGACAGTGGAACTCACCCCTCCACTTT	CASSLGQWNSPLHF
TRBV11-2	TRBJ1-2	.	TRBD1	TGTGCCAGCAGCTTCAGCCCAGGGGGAGACTATGGCTACACCTTC	CASSFSPGGDYGYTF
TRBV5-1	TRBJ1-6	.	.	TGCGCCAGCAGCGGAGGTGGGGGGAACAACTATAATTCACCCCTCCACTTT	CASSGGGGNNYNSPLHF
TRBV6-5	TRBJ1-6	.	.	TGTGCCAGCAGTTTAGACACAGGGCTGGCACCCCTCCACTTT	CASSLDTGLAPLHF
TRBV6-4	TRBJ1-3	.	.	TGTGCCAGCAGTGAGGACAGCTCTGGAAACACCATATATTTT	CASSEDSSGNTIYF
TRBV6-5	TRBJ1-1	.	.	TGTGCCAGCAGTCTGACGGGGACTGAAGCTTTCTTT	CASSLTGTEAFF
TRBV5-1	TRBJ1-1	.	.	TGCGCCAGCAGCCGGAACACTGAAGCTTTCTTT	CASSRNTEAFF
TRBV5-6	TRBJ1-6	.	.	TGTGCCAGCAGTTTAGCGGGGCTGGGGAATTCACCCCTCCACTTT	CASSLAGLGNSPLHF
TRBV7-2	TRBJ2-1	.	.	TGTGCCAGCAGCTTAGGTGCAGGATTGTACAATGAGCAGTTCTTC	CASSLGAGLYNEQFF
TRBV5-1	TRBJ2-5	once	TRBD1	TGCGCCAGCAGCTTGGGACAGGGGGCGAATGTAGAGACCCAGTACTTC	CASSLGQGANVETQYF
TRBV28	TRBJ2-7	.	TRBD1	TGTGCCACTTTAACAGGGGTGAGTGAGCAGTACTTC	CATLTGVSEQYF
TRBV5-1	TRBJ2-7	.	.	TGCGCCAGCTCATTTCAGGGGCAGACCTACGAGCAGTACTTC	CASSFQGQTYEQYF
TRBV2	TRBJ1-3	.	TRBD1	TGTGCCAGCACCCGGGACAGCCTAGGAAACACCATATATTTT	CASTRDSLGNTIYF
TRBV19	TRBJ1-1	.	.	TGTGCCAGTAAGGTCGGGTATAGTATCGGTATCGCTGAAGCTTTCTTT	CASKVGYSIGIAEAFF
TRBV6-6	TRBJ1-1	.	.	TGTGCCAGCAGTGACAGGTGGAGCACTGAAGCTTTCTTT	CASSDRWSTEAFF
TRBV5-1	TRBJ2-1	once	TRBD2	TGCGCCAGCACCACTCTTGGGGCTAGCGGGAAAGGGGAGCAGTTCTTC	CASTTLGASGKGEQFF
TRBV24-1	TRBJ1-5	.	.	TGTGCCACCAGTGACGCCGGACAGAACAATCAGCCCCAGCATTTT	CATSDAGQNNQPQHF
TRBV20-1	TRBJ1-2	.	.	TGCAGTGCTAGTGAGGACAGACTGTTCTATGGCTACACCTTC	CSASEDRLFYGYTF
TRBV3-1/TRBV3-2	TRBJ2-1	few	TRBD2	TGTGCCAGCAGCCAACCCCTAGCGGGGGCGTTCAATGAGCAGTTCTTC	CASSQPLAGAFNEQFF